A selection of T cell receptor beta chains follows, all from one sample in a study of CD8 T cells in ankylosing spondylitis. MiXCR, run by TCRdb on the 5' RACE reads, gives a single entry per CDR3 protein. The data hold about 160,000 distinct CDR3 sequences, with around 9.6% observed a single time. Sequencing was carried out using blood, either unsorted or a sorted T cell fraction (not recorded which). Every receptor here comes from a female donor with ankylosing spondylitis or in good health (not recorded which). CDR3s include the opening cysteine and the closing phenylalanine or tryptophan. D genes are given only for firm matches. Size is stated for part of the rows, as once, few or many counts, or as a class when the clone is expanded.

clone_size	v_call	j_call	cdr3_length	d_call	cdr3_aa	cdr3_nt
many	TRBV10-3	TRBJ1-1	16	NA	CAISGGERVLNTEAFF	TGTGCCATCAGTGGCGGGGAAAGGGTGTTGAACACTGAAGCTTTCTTT
NA	TRBV6-1	TRBJ1-2	15	TRBD1	CASNLLDREAVGYTF	TGTGCCAGCAACCTCCTGGACAGGGAGGCCGTTGGCTACACCTTC
NA	TRBV5-5	TRBJ2-1	14	NA	CASSGSRLDNEQFF	TGTGCCAGCAGCGGATCTCGACTAGACAATGAGCAGTTCTTC
NA	TRBV5-1	TRBJ2-7	13	NA	CASTLDGSYEQYF	TGCGCCAGCACCCTCGACGGCTCCTACGAGCAGTACTTC
few	TRBV10-3	TRBJ1-3	21	TRBD1	CAISDTSLLASTDRAGDTIYF	TGTGCCATCAGTGATACGAGTTTGTTAGCCTCCACGGACAGGGCCGGGGACACCATATATTTT
NA	TRBV4-1	TRBJ2-1	14	TRBD1	CASSQAGQGNEQFF	TGCGCCAGCAGCCAAGCCGGACAGGGCAATGAGCAGTTCTTC
many	TRBV27	TRBJ1-5	14	TRBD1	CASSLQGDNQPQHF	TGTGCCAGCAGTTTGCAGGGGGACAATCAGCCCCAGCATTTT
few	TRBV24-1	TRBJ1-2	11	NA	CATSDSYGYTF	TGTGCCACCAGTGATTCCTATGGCTACACCTTC
NA	TRBV29-1	TRBJ2-1	15	TRBD2	CSVALGLAGEREQFF	TGCAGCGTTGCCCTCGGACTAGCGGGAGAACGTGAGCAGTTCTTC
few	TRBV20-1	TRBJ2-4	18	TRBD2	CSAPIRASGREYKNIQYF	TGCAGTGCTCCAATTCGGGCTAGCGGGAGGGAATACAAAAACATTCAGTACTTC
few	TRBV19	TRBJ1-6	16	TRBD1	CASSPLRTGLNSPLHF	TGTGCCAGTAGCCCCCTGAGGACAGGGCTGAATTCACCCCTCCACTTT
many	TRBV2	TRBJ1-3	16	TRBD1	CASMKTGERRGNTIYF	TGTGCCAGCATGAAGACAGGGGAGAGAAGAGGAAACACCATATATTTT
many	TRBV29-1	TRBJ1-1	10	NA	CSVGGTEAFF	TGCAGCGTTGGTGGGACTGAAGCTTTCTTT
many	TRBV7-9	TRBJ2-3	15	NA	CASSLPKGVTDTQYF	TGTGCCAGCAGCTTGCCGAAGGGGGTCACAGATACGCAGTATTTT
many	TRBV12-3/TRBV12-4	TRBJ2-3	16	NA	CASSFTGISVTDTQYF	TGTGCCAGCAGTTTTACAGGGATTTCCGTCACAGATACGCAGTATTTT
many	TRBV7-9	TRBJ2-1	11	NA	CASSLWDEQFF	TGTGCCAGCAGCTTATGGGATGAGCAGTTCTTC
few	TRBV20-1	TRBJ2-7	15	TRBD2	CSARDGSSGRHEQYF	TGCAGTGCTAGAGATGGTAGTAGCGGGAGACACGAGCAGTACTTC
NA	TRBV7-9	TRBJ1-1	13	NA	CASKWAANTEAFF	TGTGCCAGCAAATGGGCGGCGAACACTGAAGCTTTCTTT
NA	TRBV6-2/TRBV6-3	TRBJ2-7	15	NA	CASSFLGDWQGEQYF	TGTGCCAGCAGTTTCCTCGGGGACTGGCAGGGAGAGCAGTACTTC
many	TRBV30	TRBJ2-1	14	NA	CAWSARTAYNEQFF	TGTGCCTGGAGTGCCCGGACAGCTTACAATGAGCAGTTCTTC
few	TRBV24-1	TRBJ2-1	16	NA	CATSASTVGRGDEQFF	TGTGCCACCAGTGCTTCAACGGTCGGGAGAGGGGATGAGCAGTTCTTC
few	TRBV27	TRBJ1-5	14	NA	CASSLSAGGQPQHF	TGTGCCAGCAGTTTATCGGCAGGAGGCCAGCCCCAGCATTTT
many	TRBV6-2/TRBV6-3	TRBJ1-1	13	NA	CASSYSWTDEAFF	TGTGCCAGCAGTTACTCGTGGACCGACGAAGCTTTCTTT
NA	TRBV5-6	TRBJ2-7	14	NA	CARSSGLLCYEQYF	TGTGCCAGGAGCAGCGGACTGCTCTGCTACGAGCAGTACTTC
many	TRBV29-1	TRBJ2-7	11	NA	CSVELGSEQYF	TGCAGCGTTGAATTAGGTAGCGAGCAGTACTTC
many	TRBV12-3/TRBV12-4	TRBJ1-1	13	NA	CASRYGQVTEAFF	TGTGCCAGCAGGTACGGGCAGGTGACTGAAGCTTTCTTT
few	TRBV20-1	TRBJ1-4	14	NA	CSARDRGTGEKLFF	TGCAGTGCTAGAGATCGGGGGACGGGTGAAAAACTGTTTTTT
few	TRBV11-2	TRBJ2-2	17	TRBD2	CASSLLGLAGNTGELFF	TGTGCCAGCAGCTTATTAGGGCTAGCGGGTAACACCGGGGAGCTGTTTTTT
few	TRBV29-1	TRBJ2-5	17	TRBD2	CSIEGITGGSQQETQYF	TGCAGCATCGAAGGGATAACGGGGGGGTCACAACAAGAGACCCAGTACTTC
NA	TRBV7-2	TRBJ2-7	13	NA	CASSFASDYEQYF	TGTGCCAGCAGCTTCGCTAGCGATTACGAGCAGTACTTC
many	TRBV24-1	TRBJ1-5	15	TRBD1	CATSDKTGDNQPQHF	TGTGCCACCAGTGATAAGACAGGGGATAATCAGCCCCAGCATTTT
NA	TRBV12-3/TRBV12-4	TRBJ2-3	18	NA	CAFSPPWNGDGPTDTQYF	TGTGCCTTCAGTCCTCCCTGGAACGGGGATGGCCCCACAGATACGCAGTATTTT
NA	TRBV20-1	TRBJ1-3	15	TRBD1	CSAETGGDSGNTIYF	TGCAGTGCTGAGACAGGGGGGGACTCTGGAAACACCATATATTTT
many	TRBV27	TRBJ1-2	13	TRBD1	CASRPGTAYGYTF	TGTGCCAGCAGACCTGGGACAGCCTATGGCTACACCTTC
many	TRBV7-9	TRBJ2-7	13	NA	CASSSGASYEQYF	TGTGCCAGCAGCTCAGGGGCTTCCTACGAGCAGTACTTC
NA	TRBV7-6	TRBJ2-2	15	NA	CASSSRGANNGELFF	TGTGCCAGCAGCTCCCGGGGGGCCAACAACGGGGAGCTGTTTTTT
few	TRBV13	TRBJ1-2	13	TRBD1	CASSAGQGAGYTF	TGTGCCAGCAGCGCGGGACAGGGCGCTGGCTACACCTTC
NA	TRBV29-1	TRBJ1-2	13	NA	CSVEDRGRYGYTF	TGCAGCGTTGAAGATCGTGGTCGGTATGGCTACACCTTC
NA	TRBV4-3	TRBJ2-1	15	NA	CASSQAWGNRNEQFF	TGCGCCAGCAGCCAAGCTTGGGGGAATAGGAATGAGCAGTTCTTC
few	TRBV4-3	TRBJ2-7	15	TRBD2	CASSRGLAGWGEQYF	TGCGCCAGCAGCCGAGGACTAGCGGGTTGGGGTGAGCAGTACTTC
NA	TRBV30	TRBJ1-2	13	NA	CAWAAVPNYGYTF	TGTGCCTGGGCGGCCGTCCCTAACTATGGCTACACCTTC
NA	TRBV20-1	TRBJ2-7	12	NA	CSGLDFSYEQYF	TGCAGTGGTTTGGACTTCTCCTACGAGCAGTACTTC
NA	TRBV7-7	TRBJ2-1	15	NA	CASSLAPSPNNEQFF	TGTGCCAGCAGCTTAGCCCCCAGCCCCAACAATGAGCAGTTCTTC
NA	TRBV4-3	TRBJ2-7	13	NA	CASSQVPDYEQYF	TGCGCCAGCAGCCAAGTTCCCGACTACGAGCAGTACTTC
few	TRBV7-6	TRBJ2-7	15	TRBD2	CASSKTSGISYEQYF	TGTGCCAGCAGCAAAACTAGCGGGATCTCGTACGAGCAGTACTTC
few	TRBV28	TRBJ2-3	17	TRBD2	CASSLEGLAETTDTQYF	TGTGCCAGCAGCCTCGAGGGACTAGCGGAGACCACAGATACGCAGTATTTT
NA	TRBV11-2	TRBJ2-3	15	NA	CASSLVPGRTDTQYF	TGTGCCAGCAGCTTAGTTCCAGGCCGCACAGATACGCAGTATTTT
NA	TRBV11-2	TRBJ2-7	14	NA	CASSLDPGRDEQYF	TGTGCCAGCAGCTTAGATCCGGGACGAGACGAGCAGTACTTC
many	TRBV12-5	TRBJ1-1	11	NA	CASGGGTEAFF	TGTGCTAGTGGCGGGGGGACTGAAGCTTTCTTT
NA	TRBV7-9	TRBJ2-1	14	NA	CASSPSSTRNEQFF	TGTGCCAGCAGCCCTTCCTCGACTCGGAATGAGCAGTTCTTC
NA	TRBV12-5	TRBJ1-5	15	NA	CASGLASRGNQPQHF	TGTGCTAGTGGTTTGGCCTCGAGGGGCAATCAGCCCCAGCATTTT
NA	TRBV5-5	TRBJ2-7	14	NA	CASSSGGAAYEQYF	TGTGCCAGCAGCTCCGGAGGGGCAGCCTACGAGCAGTACTTC
few	TRBV7-9	TRBJ2-7	13	NA	CASSLSPSAEQYF	TGTGCCAGCAGCCTATCCCCTAGCGCCGAGCAGTACTTC
NA	TRBV11-3	TRBJ2-7	15	NA	CASSPPRAVHYEQYF	TGTGCCAGCAGCCCCCCCCGGGCGGTACACTACGAGCAGTACTTC
few	TRBV10-3	TRBJ2-7	16	NA	CAISQPPGTPSYEQYF	TGTGCCATCAGTCAACCACCCGGGACACCATCCTACGAGCAGTACTTC
many	TRBV27	TRBJ2-7	11	NA	CASSRGHEQYF	TGTGCCAGCAGCCGGGGGCACGAGCAGTACTTC
few	TRBV5-4	TRBJ2-7	14	TRBD2	CASRFGLAGDEQYF	TGTGCCAGCAGATTTGGACTAGCGGGAGATGAGCAGTACTTC